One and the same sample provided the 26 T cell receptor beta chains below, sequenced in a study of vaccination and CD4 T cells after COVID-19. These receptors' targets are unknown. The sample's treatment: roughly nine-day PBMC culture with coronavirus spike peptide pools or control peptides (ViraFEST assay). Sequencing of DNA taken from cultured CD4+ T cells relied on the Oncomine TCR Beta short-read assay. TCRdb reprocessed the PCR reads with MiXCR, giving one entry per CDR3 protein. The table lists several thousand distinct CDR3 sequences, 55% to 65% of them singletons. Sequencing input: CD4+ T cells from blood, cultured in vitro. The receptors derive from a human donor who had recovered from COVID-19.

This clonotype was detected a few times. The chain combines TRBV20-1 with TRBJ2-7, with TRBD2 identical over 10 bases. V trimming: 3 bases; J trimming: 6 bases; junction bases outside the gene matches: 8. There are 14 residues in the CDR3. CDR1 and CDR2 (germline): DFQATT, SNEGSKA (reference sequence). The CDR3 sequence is CSASLLAGVGEQYF. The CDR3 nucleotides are TGCAGTGCTAGTCTTCTAGCGGGAGTCGGCGAGCAGTACTTC.

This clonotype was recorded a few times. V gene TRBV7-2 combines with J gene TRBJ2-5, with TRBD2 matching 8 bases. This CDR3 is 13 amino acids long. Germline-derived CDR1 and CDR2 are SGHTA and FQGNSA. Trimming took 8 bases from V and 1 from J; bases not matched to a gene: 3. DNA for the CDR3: TGTGCCAGCCAGCGGGGGCCCCAAGAGACCCAGTACTTC. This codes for CASQRGPQETQYF.

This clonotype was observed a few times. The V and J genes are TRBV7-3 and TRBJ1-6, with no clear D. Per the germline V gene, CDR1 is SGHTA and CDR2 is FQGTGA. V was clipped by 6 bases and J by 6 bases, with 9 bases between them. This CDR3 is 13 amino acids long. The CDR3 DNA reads TGTGCCAGCAGTTCGAGTGGTAATTCACCCCTCCACTTT. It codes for CASSSSGNSPLHF.

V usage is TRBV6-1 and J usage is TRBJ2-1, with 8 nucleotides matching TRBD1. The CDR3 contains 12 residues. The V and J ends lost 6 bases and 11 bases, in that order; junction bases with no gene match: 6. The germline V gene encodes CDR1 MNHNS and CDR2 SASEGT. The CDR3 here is CASRMGQAKQFF. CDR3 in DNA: TGTGCCAGCAGGATGGGACAGGCTAAGCAGTTCTTC.

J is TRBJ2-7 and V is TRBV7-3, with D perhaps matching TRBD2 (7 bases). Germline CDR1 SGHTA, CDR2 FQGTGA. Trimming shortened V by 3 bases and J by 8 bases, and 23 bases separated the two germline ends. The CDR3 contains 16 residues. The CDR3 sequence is CASSLGGRAPGGKQYF. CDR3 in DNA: TGTGCCAGCAGCTTGGGAGGGAGGGCCCCCGGGGGCAAGCAGTACTTC.

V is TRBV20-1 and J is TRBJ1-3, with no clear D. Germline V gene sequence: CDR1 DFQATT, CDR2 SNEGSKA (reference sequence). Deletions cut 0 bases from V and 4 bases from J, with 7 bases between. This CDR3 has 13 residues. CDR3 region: CSAREAGGNTIYF. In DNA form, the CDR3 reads TGCAGTGCTAGAGAGGCGGGGGGAAACACCATATATTTT.

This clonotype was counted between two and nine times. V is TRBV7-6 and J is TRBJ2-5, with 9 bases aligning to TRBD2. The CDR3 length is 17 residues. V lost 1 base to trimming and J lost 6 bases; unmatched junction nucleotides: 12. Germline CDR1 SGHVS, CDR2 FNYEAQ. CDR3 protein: CASSLVLRGGPGQTQYF. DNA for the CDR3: TGTGCCAGCAGCTTAGTTCTGCGGGGGGGCCCGGGGCAGACCCAGTACTTC.

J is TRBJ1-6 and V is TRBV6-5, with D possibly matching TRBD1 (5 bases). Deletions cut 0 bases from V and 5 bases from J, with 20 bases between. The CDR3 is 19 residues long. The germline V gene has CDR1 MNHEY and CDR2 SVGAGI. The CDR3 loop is CASSYSGFTGYPHNSPLHF. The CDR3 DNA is TGTGCCAGCAGTTACTCCGGTTTTACAGGTTACCCGCATAATTCACCCCTCCACTTT.

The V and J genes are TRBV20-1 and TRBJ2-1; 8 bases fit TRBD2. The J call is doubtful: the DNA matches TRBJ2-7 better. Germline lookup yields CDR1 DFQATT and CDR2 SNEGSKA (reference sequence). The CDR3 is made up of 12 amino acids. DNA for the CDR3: TGCAGTGCTAGACTAGCGGGCCACGAGCAGTACTTC. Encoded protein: CSARLAGHEQYF.

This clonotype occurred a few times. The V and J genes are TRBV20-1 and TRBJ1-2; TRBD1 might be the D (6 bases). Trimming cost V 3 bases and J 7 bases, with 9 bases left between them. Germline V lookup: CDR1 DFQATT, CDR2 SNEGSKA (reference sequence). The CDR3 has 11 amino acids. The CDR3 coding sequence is TGCAGTGCTAGCACAGGGTTTGGCTACACCTTC. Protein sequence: CSASTGFGYTF.

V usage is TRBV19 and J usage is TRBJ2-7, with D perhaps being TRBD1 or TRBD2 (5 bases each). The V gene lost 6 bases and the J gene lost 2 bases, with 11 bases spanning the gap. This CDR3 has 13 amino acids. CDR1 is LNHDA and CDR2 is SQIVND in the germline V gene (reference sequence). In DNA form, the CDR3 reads TGTGCCAGTAGGGGGACCGACGCCTACGAGCAGTACTTC. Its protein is CASRGTDAYEQYF.

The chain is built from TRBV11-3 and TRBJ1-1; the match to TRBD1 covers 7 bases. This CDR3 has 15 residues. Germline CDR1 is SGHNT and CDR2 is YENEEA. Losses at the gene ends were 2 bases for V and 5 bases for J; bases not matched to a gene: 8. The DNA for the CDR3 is TGTGCCAGCAGCTTAACACAGGGGAGAGGGACTGAAGCTTTCTTT. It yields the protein CASSLTQGRGTEAFF.

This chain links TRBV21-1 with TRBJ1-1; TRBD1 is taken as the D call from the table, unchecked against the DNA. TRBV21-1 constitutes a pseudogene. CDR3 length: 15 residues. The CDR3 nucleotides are TGTGCCAGCAGCAAAGAGCCCAGGGGGTCAGGTGAAGCTTTCTTT. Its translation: CASSKEPRGSGEAFF.

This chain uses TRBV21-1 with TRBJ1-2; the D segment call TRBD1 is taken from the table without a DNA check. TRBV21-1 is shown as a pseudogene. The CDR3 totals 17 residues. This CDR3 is CASSRRQGGLANYGYTF. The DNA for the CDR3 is TGTGCCAGCAGCAGGAGGCAAGGGGGGTTGGCTAACTATGGCTACACCTTC.

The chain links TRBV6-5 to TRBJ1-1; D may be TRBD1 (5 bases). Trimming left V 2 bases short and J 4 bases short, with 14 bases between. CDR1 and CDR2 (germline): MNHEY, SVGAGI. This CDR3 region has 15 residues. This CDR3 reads CASSYDGAGSTEAFF. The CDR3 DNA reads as TGTGCCAGCAGTTACGACGGGGCAGGGAGCACTGAAGCTTTCTTT.

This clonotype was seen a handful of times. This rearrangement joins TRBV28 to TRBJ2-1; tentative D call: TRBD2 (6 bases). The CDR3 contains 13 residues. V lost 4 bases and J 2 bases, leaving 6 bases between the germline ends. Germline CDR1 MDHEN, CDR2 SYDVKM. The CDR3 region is CASSSGAYNEQFF. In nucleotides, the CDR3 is TGTGCCAGCAGTTCGGGGGCCTACAATGAGCAGTTCTTC.

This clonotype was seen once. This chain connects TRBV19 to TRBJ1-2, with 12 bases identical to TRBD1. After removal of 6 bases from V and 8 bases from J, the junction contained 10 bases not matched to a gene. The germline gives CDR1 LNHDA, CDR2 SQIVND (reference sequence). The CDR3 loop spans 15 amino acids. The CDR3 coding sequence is TGTGCCAGTAGCAATACCGGGACAGGGGGCGAGGGCTACACCTTC. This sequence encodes CASSNTGTGGEGYTF.

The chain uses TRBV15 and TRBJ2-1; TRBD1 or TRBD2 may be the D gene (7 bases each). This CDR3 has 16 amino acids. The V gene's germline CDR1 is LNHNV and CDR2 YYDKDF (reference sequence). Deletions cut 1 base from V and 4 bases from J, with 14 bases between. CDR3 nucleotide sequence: TGTGCCACCAGCAGAGTGGGGAGGGGGCGTTACAATGAGCAGTTCTTC. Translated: CATSRVGRGRYNEQFF.

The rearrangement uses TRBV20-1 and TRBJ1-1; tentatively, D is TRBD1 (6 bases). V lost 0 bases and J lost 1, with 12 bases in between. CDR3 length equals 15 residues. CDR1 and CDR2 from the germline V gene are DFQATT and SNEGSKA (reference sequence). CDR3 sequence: CSARDRGLGNTEAFF. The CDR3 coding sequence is TGCAGTGCTAGAGACAGGGGATTGGGGAACACTGAAGCTTTCTTT.

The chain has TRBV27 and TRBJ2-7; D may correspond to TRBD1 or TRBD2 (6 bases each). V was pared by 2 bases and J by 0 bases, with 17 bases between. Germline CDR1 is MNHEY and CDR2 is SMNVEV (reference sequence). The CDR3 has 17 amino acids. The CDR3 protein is CASSLKVGGYYSYEQYF. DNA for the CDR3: TGTGCCAGCAGTTTAAAGGTAGGGGGGTACTACTCCTACGAGCAGTACTTC.

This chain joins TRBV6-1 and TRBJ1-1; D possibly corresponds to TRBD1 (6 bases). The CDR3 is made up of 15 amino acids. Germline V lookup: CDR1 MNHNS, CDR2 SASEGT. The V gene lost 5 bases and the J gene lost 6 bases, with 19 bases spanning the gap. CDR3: CASSLIQGGKAEAFF. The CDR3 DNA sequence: TGTGCCAGCAGTCTTATACAGGGAGGGAAGGCTGAAGCTTTCTTT.

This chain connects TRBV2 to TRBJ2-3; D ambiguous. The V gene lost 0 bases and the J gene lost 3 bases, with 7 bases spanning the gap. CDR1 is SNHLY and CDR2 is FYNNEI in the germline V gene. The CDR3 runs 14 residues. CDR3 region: CASSEASATDTQYF. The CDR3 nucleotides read TGTGCCAGCAGTGAAGCTTCGGCGACAGATACGCAGTATTTT.

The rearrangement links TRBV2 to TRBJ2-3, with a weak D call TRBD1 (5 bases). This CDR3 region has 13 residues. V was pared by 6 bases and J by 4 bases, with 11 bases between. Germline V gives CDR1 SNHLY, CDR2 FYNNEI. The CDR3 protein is CASRGDSPDTQYF. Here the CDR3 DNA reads TGTGCCAGCAGAGGAGACAGTCCAGATACGCAGTATTTT.

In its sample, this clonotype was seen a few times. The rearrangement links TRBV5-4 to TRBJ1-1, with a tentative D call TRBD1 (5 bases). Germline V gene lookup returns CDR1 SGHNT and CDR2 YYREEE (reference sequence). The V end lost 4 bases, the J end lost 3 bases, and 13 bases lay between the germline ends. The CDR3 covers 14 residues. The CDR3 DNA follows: TGTGCCAGCAGCCCTACCGCCAGGGACACTGAAGCTTTCTTT. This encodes CASSPTARDTEAFF.

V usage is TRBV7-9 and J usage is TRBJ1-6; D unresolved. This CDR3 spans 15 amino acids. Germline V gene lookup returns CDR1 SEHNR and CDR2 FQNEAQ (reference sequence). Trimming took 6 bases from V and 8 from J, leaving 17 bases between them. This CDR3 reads CASRPKTGLDSPLHF. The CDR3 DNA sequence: TGTGCCAGCAGACCTAAGACCGGGTTGGATTCACCCCTCCACTTT.

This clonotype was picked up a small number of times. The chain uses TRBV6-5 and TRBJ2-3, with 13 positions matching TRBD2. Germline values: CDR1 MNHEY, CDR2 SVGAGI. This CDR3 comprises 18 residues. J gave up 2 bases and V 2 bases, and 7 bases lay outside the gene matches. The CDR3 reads CASSYTRTSGGNTDTQYF. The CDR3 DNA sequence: TGTGCCAGCAGTTACACGAGGACTAGCGGGGGAAACACAGATACGCAGTATTTT.